This T cell receptor beta chain is from a study of metastatic and nonmetastatic thyroid tumors. Overall study: Where malignant and benign thyroid patients were concerned, repertoires were compared across blood and tumor or nodule tissue.

CDR3 length: 15 amino acids. The junction had 2 bases not matched to a gene; V was cut back by 5 bases and J by 1 base. This clone was counted between two and nine times. TCRdb recomputed clones from the PCR reads via MiXCR. Here the sample spans tens of thousands of clones, about 32% being singletons. Patients were all untreated before their thyroid surgery. Material for sequencing was tumor tissue. The clonotype was recovered from a female donor with papillary thyroid cancer or a benign thyroid nodule (not recorded which). Some clones in this sample may be carry-over from other donors' samples. V gene TRBV12-3 or TRBV12-4 combines with J gene TRBJ2-3; 11 bases align to TRBD2. This CDR3 is CASSMGLAGTDTQYF. CDR3 DNA: TGTGCCAGCAGTATGGGACTAGCGGGCACAGATACGCAGTATTTT.